Below are 30 T cell receptor beta chains sequenced from a single sample in a study of T cell clonality in common variable immunodeficiency. Some clones are missing from TCRdb's copy, which holds only in-frame ones; the method was immunoSEQ multiplex PCR. Altogether about 28,000 clones were found in the sample, and no singletons occur. The sequencing input was peripheral blood mononuclear cells. Receptors were obtained from a person aged 18 to 70 in good health.

This clone was counted at least ten times. The CDR3 goes on 3 residues after the read ends, and that part is filled in from the germline J gene. The chain links TRBV7-3 to TRBJ2-1, with 9 positions matching TRBD2. The trim removed 0 bases at V and 2 bases at J, leaving 2 bases unmatched. The CDR3 is 16 residues long. The germline V gene has CDR1 SGHTA and CDR2 FQGTGA. The CDR3: CASSLTGGGAYNEQFF. The part of the CDR3 DNA that was read is TGTGCCAGCAGCTTAACAGGCGGGGGGGCCTACAATGAG.

Worth noting for this clone: The missing CDR3 end, 3 residues past where the read stops, is filled in from the germline J gene. The gene calls are TRBV18 and TRBJ2-7; 11 positions agree with TRBD1. The CDR3 runs to 16 residues. The J segment lost 2 bases and the V segment lost 1 base, leaving 4 bases of the junction unmatched. In germline, CDR1 is KGHSH, CDR2 LQKENI. Incomplete CDR3 DNA: TGTGCCAGCTCACCACGACCGGGACAGGGGGCCTACGAG. This translates into CASSPRPGQGAYE. The complete CDR3 sequence is CASSPRPGQGAYEQYF.

This clone was seen many times. The read stops 3 residues short of the end of the CDR3; the missing end is completed from the germline J gene. Other DNA sequences from this sample encode an identical CDR3 as well. This rearrangement joins TRBV7-2 to TRBJ2-4; D is unresolved. This CDR3 region has 12 residues. V was trimmed by 4 bases and J by 3 bases, leaving 4 bases between them. Germline CDR1 reads SGHTA; CDR2 reads FQGNSA. This CDR3 is CASSSGKNIQYF. The covered CDR3 bases are TGTGCCAGCAGCTCCGGCAAAAACATT.

In its sample, this clone was seen many times. The CDR3 goes on 3 residues after the read ends, and that part is filled in from the germline J gene. This rearrangement joins TRBV20-1 to TRBJ1-4; 7 bases agree with TRBD1. Trimming removed 2 bases from V and 4 bases from J; junction bases left unmatched: 7. The CDR3 length is 15 residues. The germline V gene encodes CDR1 DFQATT and CDR2 SNEGSKA (reference sequence). CDR3 residues: CSARSPGQSNEKLFF. The covered CDR3 bases are TGCAGTGCTAGATCCCCGGGACAGAGTAATGAAAAA.

This clone was recorded at least ten times. The DNA ends 3 residues before the CDR3 does, and the rest of the CDR3 is filled in from the germline J gene. The chain carries TRBV5-6 and TRBJ2-3; the match to TRBD2 covers 7 bases. Germline V CDR1 and CDR2: SGHDT, YYEEEE. The V and J ends lost 4 bases and 1 base, in that order; junction bases with no gene match: 6. This CDR3 has 15 residues. The CDR3 here is CASSRTSRGTDTQYF. CDR3 DNA (partial): TGTGCCAGCAGCAGGACTAGTAGGGGCACAGATACG.

This clone was counted at least ten times. Read data end 3 residues before the CDR3 end; the end is taken from the germline J gene. The rearrangement uses TRBV12-5 and TRBJ2-3; TRBD2 agrees at 12 bases. CDR1 is LGHNT and CDR2 is FRNRAP in the germline V gene. The CDR3 length is 16 residues. V lost 2 bases to trimming and J lost 1 base; unmatched junction nucleotides: 1. The covered CDR3 bases are TGTGCTAGTGGTTTGACTAGCGGGGGGCGCACAGATACG. This translates into CASGLTSGGRTDT. The CDR3 in full is CASGLTSGGRTDTQYF.

As concerns this clone: The missing CDR3 end, 3 residues past where the read stops, is filled in from the germline J gene. The rearrangement joins TRBV19 to TRBJ2-3; weak D call: TRBD1 (6 bases). Per the germline V gene, CDR1 is LNHDA and CDR2 is SQIVND (reference sequence). V was cut by 8 bases and J by 2 bases, with 20 bases left in between. This CDR3 is 16 amino acids long. Incomplete CDR3 DNA: TGTGCCAGTGCCCAGGGGCGAGTCAGTTTCACAGATACG. Amino acid sequence: CASAQGRVSFTDT. In full, the CDR3 is CASAQGRVSFTDTQYF. Combining the CDR3 with reference TRBV19 and TRBJ2-3 gives the whole variable domain DGGITQSPKYLFRKEGQNVTLSCEQNLNHDAMYWYRQDPGQGLRLIYYSQIVNDFQKGDIAEGYSVSREKKESFPLTVTSAQKNPTAFYLCASAQGRVSFTDTQYFGPGTRLTVL.

This clone was recorded many times. The read falls 3 residues short of the CDR3 end, and the missing part is taken from the germline J gene. The rearrangement joins TRBV7-9 to TRBJ2-3; D uncertain. V shed 1 base and J shed 2 bases, with 7 bases lying between them. CDR3 length equals 14 residues. Germline values: CDR1 SEHNR, CDR2 FQNEAQ (reference sequence). The CDR3 protein is CASSLEGLTDTQYF. Incomplete CDR3 DNA: TGTGCCAGCAGCTTAGAAGGGCTCACAGATACG.

This clone was observed many times. The read gets to within 3 residues of the CDR3 end, and the germline J gene fills in the rest. The V gene is TRBV10-3, the J gene TRBJ2-3; no clear D gene. Germline lookup yields CDR1 ENHRY and CDR2 SYGVKD. This CDR3 is built from 15 residues. V lost 3 bases and J lost 1, with 11 bases in between. The CDR3 DNA, read in part, is TGTGCCATCAGTGAATGGGCCACAGGCACAGATACG. This gives the protein CAISEWATGTDT. The entire CDR3 protein reads CAISEWATGTDTQYF.

The table lists this clone with many counts. The read ends 3 residues early relative to the CDR3; the germline J gene fills the gap. This chain uses TRBV14 with TRBJ2-1, with 11 bases aligning to TRBD2. J lost 7 bases, V lost 5 bases, and 10 bases had no gene match. This CDR3 contains 16 residues. Germline lookup yields CDR1 SGHDN and CDR2 FVKESK. The sequenced CDR3 bases are TGTGCCAGCAGCTATAGCGGGGGGGGAAAACCGAATGAG. It specifies CASSYSGGGKPNE. The full-length CDR3 reads as CASSYSGGGKPNEQFF.

The table lists this clone with many counts. The read ends 3 residues before the CDR3 terminus; that terminus is restored from the germline J gene. The chain recombines TRBV5-1 with TRBJ1-2, with D possibly TRBD1 on 5 matching bases. The ends were cut back, 7 bases at V and 4 bases at J, with 8 bases in the middle. Germline V gene data show CDR1 as SGHRS and CDR2 as YFSETQ. The CDR3 length is 11 residues. The sequenced CDR3 bases are TGCGCCAGCCGGGACTTCTATGGC. Protein sequence: CASRDFYG. The entire CDR3 reads CASRDFYGYTF.

This clone was seen a handful of times. The CDR3 extends 3 residues past the end of the read, so its final part is completed from the germline J gene. This sequence joins TRBV2 and TRBJ2-1; 9 nucleotides agree with TRBD2. This CDR3 region has 17 residues. The germline V gene has CDR1 SNHLY and CDR2 FYNNEI. V lost 3 bases and J lost 5; bases outside the gene matches: 11. The CDR3 bases that were read are TGTGCCAGCAGTGAGGCCTCCGGAATAGCGGGGGACAATGAG. Residues: CASSEASGIAGDNE. The whole CDR3 sequence reads CASSEASGIAGDNEQFF.

In this sample, this clone turned up many times. The observed sequence ends 3 residues before the CDR3 terminus, with the missing tail filled in from the germline J gene. The chain couples TRBV20-1 to TRBJ2-5, with 9 positions matching TRBD2. Germline trimming cut 4 bases from V and 1 base from J; bases unmatched to any gene: 7. The CDR3 consists of 15 residues. The germline V gene encodes CDR1 DFQATT and CDR2 SNEGSKA (reference sequence). CDR3 DNA (partial): TGCAGTGCTAAGAGCGGGGGGCAACTCCAAGAGACC. Encoded protein: CSAKSGGQLQET. In full, the CDR3 is CSAKSGGQLQETQYF.

Notes on this clone: With the read ending 3 residues before the CDR3 end, the germline J gene is used to fill in that end. This chain uses TRBV19 with TRBJ2-3, with a tentative D call TRBD2 (6 bases). The CDR3 totals 16 residues. The germline CDR1 and CDR2 sequences are LNHDA and SQIVND (reference sequence). The V end lost 6 bases, the J end lost 0 bases, and 16 bases lay between the germline ends. CDR3: CASRSWDSSSTDTQYF. Partial CDR3 DNA: TGTGCCAGTAGGAGTTGGGACTCCTCTAGCACAGATACG. Complete variable domain (other parts from reference TRBV19 and TRBJ2-3): DGGITQSPKYLFRKEGQNVTLSCEQNLNHDAMYWYRQDPGQGLRLIYYSQIVNDFQKGDIAEGYSVSREKKESFPLTVTSAQKNPTAFYLCASRSWDSSSTDTQYFGPGTRLTVL.

This clone was counted at least ten times. The CDR3 extends 3 residues past the end of the read, so its final part is completed from the germline J gene. The rearrangement links TRBV30 to TRBJ2-2; D not resolved. The CDR3 runs 11 residues. Trimming shortened V by 2 bases and J by 8 bases, and 6 bases separated the two germline ends. Germline V gene sequence: CDR1 GTSNPN, CDR2 SVGIG (reference sequence). The sequenced part of the CDR3 DNA is TGTGCCTGGAGTAGGGCGGGGGAG. It specifies CAWSRAGE. The full-length CDR3 reads as CAWSRAGELFF.

In its sample, this clone was seen many times. From the germline J gene comes the end of the CDR3, since the read stops 3 residues before it. This chain links TRBV30 with TRBJ1-1; D is ambiguous. This CDR3 comprises 13 residues. Germline V CDR1 and CDR2: GTSNPN, SVGIG (reference sequence). Trimming shortened V by 4 bases and J by 0 bases, and 9 bases separated the two germline ends. CDR3 protein: CAWTPSLNTEAFF. Partial CDR3 DNA: TGTGCCTGGACCCCGAGCCTGAACACTGAA.

This clone was seen at least ten times. The CDR3 end lies 3 residues beyond the end of the read and is filled in from the germline J gene. The gene calls are TRBV9 and TRBJ1-5; 7 bases align to TRBD1. In germline, CDR1 is SGDLS, CDR2 YYNGEE. The V and J ends lost 3 bases and 0 bases, in that order; junction bases with no gene match: 6. This CDR3 has 16 amino acids. The CDR3 protein is CASSAGTEYSNQPQHF. The CDR3 DNA, read in part, is TGTGCCAGCAGCGCAGGGACAGAGTATAGCAATCAGCCC.

There are many counts of this clone. The read gets to within 3 residues of the CDR3 end, and the germline J gene fills in the rest. This chain joins TRBV6-1 and TRBJ2-5; 8 bases map to TRBD1. CDR3 length equals 14 residues. With V trimmed by 3 bases and J by 5 bases, 5 bases remained unmatched. Germline loops: CDR1 MNHNS, CDR2 SASEGT. The chain's CDR3 is CASSDGQGRETQYF. CDR3 DNA (partial): TGTGCCAGCAGTGACGGACAGGGCCGGGAGACC.

On this clone itself: The read falls 3 residues short of the CDR3 end, and the missing part is taken from the germline J gene. The J gene is TRBJ1-4, the V gene TRBV7-8; 7 positions match TRBD1. Trimming at V came to 3 bases and at J to 1 base, leaving 5 bases not matched to a gene. CDR3 length: 16 amino acids. Looked up from germline, CDR1 is SGHVS and CDR2 is FQNEAQ. The DNA read from the CDR3 is TGTGCCAGCAGCTTTTACAGGGGAGGAACTAATGAAAAA. This translates into CASSFYRGGTNEK. The whole CDR3 reads CASSFYRGGTNEKLFF.

This clone showed up many times. The read stops 3 residues short of the end of the CDR3; the missing end is completed from the germline J gene. V usage is TRBV7-7 and J usage is TRBJ2-1; 7 bases align to TRBD1. CDR1 and CDR2 from the germline V gene are SSHAT and FNYEAQ (reference sequence). V was pared by 4 bases and J by 0 bases, with 3 bases of the junction left unmatched. The CDR3 loop spans 15 amino acids. CDR3 DNA, as far as it was read: TGTGCCAGCAGCTCGGGACAGAGCTCCTACAATGAG. It specifies CASSSGQSSYNE. The CDR3 in its entirety is CASSSGQSSYNEQFF.

This clone was found many times. CDR3 DNA (partial): TGCGCCAGCAGCTTGGAAGGGGTTAAATTGAACGAG. It specifies CASSLEGVKLNE. The whole CDR3 sequence is CASSLEGVKLNEQYF. The chain is built from TRBV5-1 and TRBJ2-7; maybe TRBD1 (5 bases). The CDR3 goes on 3 residues after the read ends, and that part is filled in from the germline J gene. V lost 0 bases to trimming and J lost 5 bases, with 15 bases between them. CDR1 is SGHRS, CDR2 YFSETQ, per germline. CDR3 length: 15 residues.

In this sample, this clone turned up many times. Read sequence stops 3 residues before the CDR3 end, and the germline J gene provides the missing end. This chain connects TRBV20-1 to TRBJ2-2; D perhaps matches TRBD2 (7 bases). Germline V CDR1 and CDR2: DFQATT, SNEGSKA (reference sequence). Trimming took 0 bases from V and 1 from J, leaving 12 bases between them. The CDR3 runs to 16 residues. CDR3 sequence reads: CSARDAGALNTGELFF. The CDR3 DNA, read in part, is TGCAGTGCTAGAGATGCGGGGGCGTTGAACACCGGGGAG.

This clone was seen a few times. The read gets to within 3 residues of the CDR3 end, and the germline J gene fills in the rest. The J gene is TRBJ1-4, the V gene TRBV5-1; maybe TRBD1 (6 bases). CDR3 length: 17 residues. The germline V gene encodes CDR1 SGHRS and CDR2 YFSETQ. The sequenced part of the CDR3 DNA is TGCGCCAGCAGCAAAACGACAGGTGCGGGTGGGGCCAACGTA. Its translation is CASSKTTGAGGANV. Given in full, the CDR3 is CASSKTTGAGGANVLFF.

Worth noting for this clone: Being one base from a much bigger clone, this may be a read error. The read is 3 residues too short to cover the CDR3 end, so that end is filled in from the germline J gene. In the same sample, other DNA sequences code for this CDR3. The genes are TRBV18 and TRBJ2-7; D uncertain. V lost 3 bases, J lost 1 base, and 10 bases lay in between. Germline V gene lookup returns CDR1 KGHSH and CDR2 LQKENI. The length of the CDR3 is 14 residues. The sequenced part of the CDR3 DNA is TGTGCCAGCTCACCGATCCTTAGTTCCTACGAG. Residues: CASSPILSSYE. The CDR3 in full is CASSPILSSYEQYF. The full variable domain, rest sourced from reference TRBV18 and TRBJ2-7, is NAGVMQNPRHLVRRRGQEARLRCSPMKGHSHVYWYRQLPEEGLKFMVYLQKENIIDESGMPKERFSAEFPKEGPSILRIQQVVRGDSAAYFCASSPILSSYEQYFGPGTRLTVT.

This clone was observed a handful of times. The read is 3 residues too short to cover the CDR3 end, so that end is filled in from the germline J gene. This chain links TRBV7-9 with TRBJ1-2; no definite D call. Germline-derived CDR1 and CDR2 are SEHNR and FQNEAQ (reference sequence). This CDR3 spans 14 amino acids. The CDR3 DNA, read in part, is TGTGCCAGCAGCTGGACGGGGAGGACGGGTGAC. Its protein product is CASSWTGRTGD. The entire CDR3 protein reads CASSWTGRTGDYTF.

This clone has a count of ten or more. The read terminates 3 residues ahead of where the CDR3 ends, so the germline J gene completes it. This chain uses TRBV23-1 with TRBJ2-6; possible D gene TRBD1, 6 bases. TRBV23-1 is assigned to the ORF class and has an uncertain function. The CDR3 loop spans 15 amino acids. The germline V and J ends were trimmed by 7 bases and 2 bases, with 12 bases remaining between them. Here the CDR3 reads CASIYRETGANVLTF. Incomplete CDR3 DNA: TGCGCCAGCATCTACAGGGAAACTGGGGCCAACGTC.

In this sample, this clone turned up many times. The read ends 3 residues shy of where the CDR3 ends; the end is completed using the germline J gene. V usage is TRBV6-2 or TRBV6-3 and J usage is TRBJ1-6, with 7 nucleotides matching TRBD1. V dropped 7 bases and J dropped 9; count of bases not matched to a gene: 12. This CDR3 is 15 amino acids long. Germline CDR1 MNHEY, CDR2 SVGEGT. The sequenced part of the CDR3 DNA is TGTGCCAGCATCCAAAAGACAGGGAAGGTTTCACCC. It specifies CASIQKTGKVSP. The full CDR3 sequence reads CASIQKTGKVSPLHF.

Note on this clone: The read terminates 3 residues before the CDR3 end, so the remaining end is supplied by the germline J gene. V and J are TRBV2 and TRBJ1-2; 10 bases are a match to TRBD1. Germline V gives CDR1 SNHLY, CDR2 FYNNEI. CDR3 length: 14 amino acids. With 4 bases clipped from V and 5 bases from J, the junction kept 4 bases outside the gene matches. The sequenced CDR3 bases are TGTGCCAGCAGTGCTAGGACAGGGGGGTATGGC. Protein product: CASSARTGGYG. The entire CDR3 sequence reads CASSARTGGYGYTF. The whole variable domain, remainder taken from reference TRBV2 and TRBJ1-2, is EPEVTQTPSHQVTQMGQEVILRCVPISNHLYFYWYRQILGQKVEFLVSFYNNEISEKSEIFDDQFSVERPDGSNFTLKIRSTKLEDSAMYFCASSARTGGYGYTFGSGTRLTVV.

This clone was recorded a few times. The read halts 3 residues ahead of the CDR3 end, with the missing end drawn from the germline J gene. This chain connects TRBV18 to TRBJ2-7; possible D gene TRBD2, 5 bases. Trimming stripped 2 bases from V and 5 bases from J, with 16 bases between. This CDR3 comprises 15 residues. Per germline, CDR1 KGHSH and CDR2 LQKENI. The CDR3 sequence is CASSPIKLVGHEQYF. The DNA read from the CDR3 is TGTGCCAGCTCACCAATCAAACTAGTCGGCCACGAG.

This clone was detected many times. The read gets to within 3 residues of the CDR3 end, and the germline J gene fills in the rest. The genes are TRBV7-6 and TRBJ2-7; the match to TRBD1 covers 7 bases. Trimming at V came to 1 base and at J to 2 bases, leaving 5 bases not matched to a gene. The germline V gene encodes CDR1 SGHVS and CDR2 FNYEAQ. The CDR3 has 15 residues. The part of the CDR3 DNA that was read is TGTGCCAGCAGCTTAGGTAAAGGGGGCCCCTACGAG. Its translation is CASSLGKGGPYE. The CDR3 as a whole reads CASSLGKGGPYEQYF.